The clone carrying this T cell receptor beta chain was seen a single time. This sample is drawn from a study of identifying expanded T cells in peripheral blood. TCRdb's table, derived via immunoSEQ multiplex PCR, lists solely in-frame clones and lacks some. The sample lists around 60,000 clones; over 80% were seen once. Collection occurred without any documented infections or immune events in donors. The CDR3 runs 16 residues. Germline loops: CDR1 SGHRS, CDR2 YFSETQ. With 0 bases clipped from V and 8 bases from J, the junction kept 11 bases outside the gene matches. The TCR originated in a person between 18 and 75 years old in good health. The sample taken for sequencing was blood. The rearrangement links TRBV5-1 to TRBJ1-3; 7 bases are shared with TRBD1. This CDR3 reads CASSLGQGSLRDTIYF. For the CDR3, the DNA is TGCGCCAGCAGCTTGGGACAGGGAAGTTTGAGGGACACCATATATTTT.